This paragraph covers one T cell receptor (beta chain) sequence. Its antigen is undetermined. With random hexamers, reverse transcription was performed on about 0.5 to 1 ug of RNA. A multiplex approach, immunoSEQ multiplex PCR, amplified TCR beta CDR3 across 54 Vbeta and 13 Jbeta. TCRdb used MiXCR to reprocess the immunoSEQ multiplex PCR reads, holding one entry per CDR3 protein. The profile shows some 96,000 distinct CDR3 sequences, roughly 94% of them singletons. The authors negatively isolated CD8+ and CD4+ T cells and FACS-enriched TEMRA cells. The CDR3 loop spans 16 amino acids. Germline V gene data show CDR1 as SGHVS and CDR2 as FQNEAQ. V was cut by 5 bases and J by 0 bases, with 14 bases left in between. The data derive from a study of CD8 T cells in Susac syndrome. Study outcomes and limitations: Clonal expansion was not seen in any Susac syndrome CD4+ T cell repertoire. As the study acknowledged, the number of individuals who were part of its TCR sequencing and HLA analysis was relatively small.

V gene TRBV7-8 combines with J gene TRBJ2-1; weak D call: TRBD2 (6 bases). This TCR was sampled from a human donor with Susac syndrome. The material sequenced was CD4+ T cells from PBMCs. The CDR3 DNA is TGTGCCAGCAGCGCCGGGGGTCGGAGCTCCTACAATGAGCAGTTCTTC. It encodes CASSAGGRSSYNEQFF.